Listed here are 18 T cell receptor beta chains from one sample, sequenced in a study of cytomegalovirus exposure and HLA in healthy donors. Vbeta (60) and Jbeta (13) primers were used in the PCR. Assay used: immunoSEQ multiplex PCR; TCRdb lists only in-frame clones, some missing. The profile shows approximately 160,000 clones, around 80% of them singletons. Sequencing input: PBMCs. Receptor source: a woman aged 40 to 50 in good health and CMV-seronegative.

This clone turned up a few times. CDR3 bases: TGTGCCAGCGGCGCGGGACCGGCCCCGAACTACGAGCAGTACTTC. The encoded protein is CASGAGPAPNYEQYF. The J gene is TRBJ2-7, the V gene TRBV27; possibly TRBD2 for D (6 bases). The CDR3 is 15 amino acids. In germline, CDR1 is MNHEY, CDR2 SMNVEV (reference sequence). The V gene lost 8 bases and the J gene lost 3 bases, with 20 bases spanning the gap.

This clone was detected only once. This chain links TRBV29-1 with TRBJ1-4; 11 bases are shared with TRBD1. The V gene end was trimmed by 5 bases and the J gene end by 8 bases; junction bases not matched to a gene: 7. Germline V gene data show CDR1 as SQVTM and CDR2 as ANQGSEA. The CDR3 runs 14 residues. CDR3 DNA: TGCAGCGTTCTTATCGGGACAGGGGGAGAAAAACTGTTTTTT. This encodes CSVLIGTGGEKLFF.

J is TRBJ2-7 and V is TRBV28, with 10 positions matching TRBD1. Germline assignment: CDR1 MDHEN and CDR2 SYDVKM. The CDR3 spans 15 residues. Losses at the gene ends were 1 base for V and 6 bases for J; bases not matched to a gene: 6. The CDR3 is CASSLLGTGVGEQYF. CDR3 in DNA: TGTGCCAGCAGTTTATTGGGGACAGGGGTCGGCGAGCAGTACTTC.

The V call is TRBV19, the J call TRBJ2-5; D is undetermined. The CDR3 runs to 13 residues. V was pared by 6 bases and J by 5 bases, with 13 bases between. Germline lookup yields CDR1 LNHDA and CDR2 SQIVND (reference sequence). This CDR3 reads CASRSVGWETQYF. For the CDR3, the DNA is TGTGCCAGTAGAAGTGTCGGGTGGGAGACCCAGTACTTC.

The J gene is TRBJ2-1, the V gene TRBV27; the D gene is possibly TRBD2 (7 bases). The CDR3 is 16 residues long. In germline, CDR1 is MNHEY, CDR2 SMNVEV (reference sequence). V lost 5 bases and J lost 10, with 24 bases in between. CDR3 nucleotides: TGTGCCAGCAGTAAAACATTTGGACTAGGGGGGGACGAGCAGTTCTTC. Encoded protein: CASSKTFGLGGDEQFF.

The gene calls are TRBV28 and TRBJ1-4, with D possibly being TRBD1 (6 bases). CDR3 length: 14 amino acids. The V and J ends lost 6 bases and 8 bases respectively, with 16 bases between them. Germline loops: CDR1 MDHEN, CDR2 SYDVKM. CDR3 sequence reads: CASSLRGSWEKLFF. CDR3 sequence (DNA): TGTGCCAGCAGCCTTAGGGGGTCTTGGGAAAAACTGTTTTTT.

This clone was detected only a few times. The V gene is TRBV28, the J gene TRBJ1-4; the D gene is possibly TRBD1 (6 bases). Trimming removed 4 bases at V and 8 bases at J, with 20 bases between. The V gene's germline CDR1 is MDHEN and CDR2 SYDVKM. This CDR3 contains 16 residues. CDR3: CASSSPLGGQEEKLFF. CDR3 sequence (DNA): TGTGCCAGCAGTTCCCCGCTCGGGGGGCAGGAGGAAAAACTGTTTTTT.

This chain uses TRBV15 with TRBJ2-5, with TRBD2 matching 11 bases. Germline assignment: CDR1 LNHNV and CDR2 YYDKDF (reference sequence). CDR3 size: 16 residues. J was trimmed by 2 bases and V by 1 base; bases with no gene match: 3. CDR3 coding DNA: TGTGCCACCAGCAGAGGAGGGACTAGCGGACAAGAGACCCAGTACTTC. Encoded protein: CATSRGGTSGQETQYF.

This clone has a handful of counts. This chain joins TRBV5-4 and TRBJ2-7, with TRBD2 matching over 10 bases. Germline CDR1 is SGHNT and CDR2 is YYREEE (reference sequence). V was clipped by 1 base and J by 3 bases; unmatched bases: 7. This CDR3 spans 16 amino acids. The CDR3: CASSLSGTSAFYEQYF. DNA of the CDR3: TGTGCCAGCAGCTTGAGTGGGACTAGCGCCTTCTACGAGCAGTACTTC.

This clone was seen once. The V gene is TRBV11-3, the J gene TRBJ2-3; TRBD2 aligns across 11 bases. Germline V lookup: CDR1 SGHNT, CDR2 YENEEA. The CDR3 sequence is 16 residues long. The trim removed 6 bases at V and 0 bases at J, leaving 5 bases unmatched. The CDR3 reads CASSPGTSGSTDTQYF. The CDR3, as DNA: TGTGCCAGCAGTCCCGGGACTAGCGGTAGCACAGATACGCAGTATTTT.

The chain recombines TRBV6-5 with TRBJ2-7; 7 bases line up with TRBD1. The CDR3 extends over 14 amino acids. V dropped 11 bases and J dropped 0; count of bases not matched to a gene: 10. CDR1 and CDR2 (germline): MNHEY, SVGAGI. Written as DNA, the CDR3 is TGTGCCGCTCAAAGGGGGCCAAGCTCCTACGAGCAGTACTTC. Residues: CAAQRGPSSYEQYF.

CDR3 nucleotide sequence: TGCGCCAGCAGCTTGCAATGGGGAGGGACCGGGGAGCTGTTTTTT. Protein product: CASSLQWGGTGELFF. The chain couples TRBV5-1 to TRBJ2-2; 7 bases fit TRBD2. The V and J ends lost 1 base and 5 bases, in that order; junction bases with no gene match: 5. The CDR3 covers 15 residues. In germline, CDR1 is SGHRS, CDR2 YFSETQ. The entire variable domain, with the rest obtained from reference TRBV5-1 and TRBJ2-2, is as follows: KAGVTQTPRYLIKTRGQQVTLSCSPISGHRSVSWYQQTPGQGLQFLFEYFSETQRNKGNFPGRFSGRQFSNSRSEMNVSTLELGDSALYLCASSLQWGGTGELFFGEGSRLTVL.

This clone was counted a single time. J is TRBJ2-7 and V is TRBV11-2; D not certain. V lost 7 bases and J lost 6, with 10 bases in between. Germline-derived CDR1 and CDR2 are SGHAT and FQNNGV. The CDR3 has 11 amino acids. The CDR3 DNA reads as TGTGCCAGCACCCCTCTGTCCGAGCAGTACTTC. Its translation is CASTPLSEQYF.

This clone has just a few counts. The rearrangement uses TRBV7-2 and TRBJ2-2; the D gene is possibly TRBD2 (6 bases). V lost 1 base, J lost 4 bases, and 7 bases lay in between. Germline CDR1 SGHTA, CDR2 FQGNSA. This CDR3 is 14 amino acids long. In DNA form, the CDR3 reads TGTGCCAGCAGCTTAGAGACTAGCACCGGGGAGCTGTTTTTT. As protein: CASSLETSTGELFF.

The rearrangement uses TRBV27 and TRBJ2-5; 8 bases line up with TRBD2. Germline assignment: CDR1 MNHEY and CDR2 SMNVEV (reference sequence). The trim removed 2 bases at V and 1 base at J, leaving 0 bases unmatched. CDR3 length: 14 amino acids. In DNA form, the CDR3 reads TGTGCCAGCAGTTTAGCGGGGGGCCAAGAGACCCAGTACTTC. It is translated as CASSLAGGQETQYF.

The chain combines TRBV28 with TRBJ1-4; D unresolved. Germline lookup yields CDR1 MDHEN and CDR2 SYDVKM. This CDR3 comprises 15 residues. The ends were cut back, 2 bases at V and 5 bases at J, with 12 bases in the middle. The CDR3 reads CASSLGGSRNEKLFF. CDR3 sequence (DNA): TGTGCCAGCAGTTTAGGAGGGTCCCGGAATGAAAAACTGTTTTTT.

The gene calls are TRBV11-3 and TRBJ1-4, with 7 bases fitting TRBD1. CDR1 and CDR2 from the germline V gene are SGHNT and YENEEA. V shed 3 bases, J shed 7 bases, and the junction held 14 bases outside the gene matches. The CDR3 totals 17 residues. CDR3 loop: CASSLASRDSGGEKLFF. As DNA, the CDR3 is TGTGCCAGCAGCTTGGCATCTAGGGACAGCGGGGGTGAAAAACTGTTTTTT.

The chain couples TRBV10-3 to TRBJ2-5; D might be TRBD2 (6 bases). The CDR3 is 14 residues long. Germline CDR1 is ENHRY and CDR2 is SYGVKD. Trimming pared 6 bases from V and 1 base from J, leaving 12 bases between. The CDR3 loop is CAISAGGGQETQYF. CDR3 in DNA: TGTGCCATCAGCGCCGGGGGTGGCCAAGAGACCCAGTACTTC.